Listed below are T cell receptor beta chains from one sample, sequenced in a study of T cells in Graves' hyperthyroidism and ophthalmopathy. In TCRdb, the multiplex PCR reads were re-called with MiXCR into one record per CDR3 protein. The sample holds about 400,000 distinct CDR3 sequences, over 12% seen once. Sequenced material: blood. Receptor source: a man aged 45-60 years with Graves' ophthalmopathy. CDR3s include the opening cysteine and the closing phenylalanine or tryptophan. D genes are given only for firm matches. A clone size is listed for some rows: how often the clone was seen (once, few, many), or a class if it is expanded.

clone_size	v_call	j_call	d_call	cdr3_aa	cdr3_nt
many	TRBV20-1	TRBJ2-1	.	CSARGYREQFF	TGCAGTGCTAGAGGGTATCGTGAGCAGTTCTTC
many	TRBV18	TRBJ1-1	TRBD1	CASSPFWTGGTEAFF	TGTGCCAGCTCACCATTTTGGACAGGGGGCACTGAAGCTTTCTTT
many	TRBV5-1	TRBJ1-1	.	CASSLSGVGAFF	TGCGCCAGCAGCTTGAGCGGGGTAGGGGCTTTCTTT
.	TRBV19	TRBJ2-1	TRBD2	CASSISGTSGLYNEQFF	TGTGCCAGTAGTATATCGGGGACTAGCGGGCTTTACAATGAGCAGTTCTTC
few	TRBV19	TRBJ1-4	.	CASSRPGKAAEKLFF	TGTGCCAGTAGCAGACCGGGAAAAGCGGCTGAAAAACTGTTTTTT
many	TRBV2	TRBJ2-1	TRBD2	CASTLSGNEQFF	TGTGCCAGCACCCTTAGCGGGAATGAGCAGTTCTTC
few	TRBV12-5	TRBJ1-5	.	CASGYDPGGSNQPQHF	TGTGCTAGTGGCTATGACCCCGGCGGTAGCAATCAGCCCCAGCATTTT
many	TRBV20-1	TRBJ1-1	.	CSARVGTATEAFF	TGCAGTGCTAGGGTGGGGACGGCCACTGAAGCTTTCTTT
.	TRBV20-1	TRBJ1-1	.	CSARKVNTEAFF	TGCAGTGCTAGGAAGGTGAACACTGAAGCTTTCTTT
many	TRBV20-1	TRBJ2-7	TRBD2	CSARDPSGRGEQYF	TGCAGTGCTAGAGATCCCAGCGGGAGGGGTGAGCAGTACTTC
many	TRBV20-1	TRBJ2-7	TRBD1	CSARPPGTGGYYEQYF	TGCAGTGCTAGACCACCCGGGACAGGGGGTTACTACGAGCAGTACTTC
many	TRBV28	TRBJ2-2	TRBD2	CASGQGLARTGELFF	TGTGCCAGCGGGCAGGGACTAGCGCGCACCGGGGAGCTGTTTTTT
.	TRBV5-1	TRBJ2-3	TRBD2	CASSLGTSETEATQYF	TGCGCCAGCAGCTTGGGGACTAGCGAGACAGAAGCTACGCAGTATTTT
many	TRBV20-1	TRBJ2-5	TRBD1	CSAENYRDRGQETQYF	TGCAGTGCAGAAAACTACCGGGACAGGGGGCAAGAGACCCAGTACTTC
many	TRBV13	TRBJ2-7	.	CASSTRGYEQYF	TGTGCCAGCAGCACACGGGGTTACGAGCAGTACTTC
many	TRBV30	TRBJ1-1	.	CAWSTGLNTEAFF	TGTGCCTGGAGTACAGGGCTGAACACTGAAGCTTTCTTT
many	TRBV19	TRBJ2-1	.	CASSNLLLSTQDNEQFF	TGTGCCAGTAGTAATCTGTTGTTGTCTACACAGGACAATGAGCAGTTCTTC
many	TRBV20-1	TRBJ2-3	.	CSASRGAGTDTQYF	TGCAGTGCTTCCCGCGGCGCTGGCACAGATACGCAGTATTTT
.	TRBV20-1	TRBJ2-7	TRBD1	CSAGDRSEEQYF	TGCAGTGCCGGGGACAGATCGGAAGAGCAGTACTTC
many	TRBV30	TRBJ2-5	.	CAWSVTGVPTQYF	TGTGCCTGGAGTGTAACGGGGGTCCCGACCCAGTACTTC
many	TRBV5-5	TRBJ2-5	.	CASSFGSSRQETQYF	TGTGCCAGCAGCTTTGGATCCAGCCGCCAAGAGACCCAGTACTTC
many	TRBV5-6	TRBJ2-3	TRBD2	CASSFGLAGEGTDTQYF	TGTGCCAGCAGCTTCGGACTAGCGGGAGAGGGCACAGATACGCAGTATTTT
.	TRBV5-1	TRBJ2-3	TRBD2	CASSLASGRPSTDTQYF	TGCGCCAGCAGCTTGGCTAGCGGGAGACCTAGCACAGATACGCAGTATTTT
.	TRBV29-1	TRBJ1-1	.	CSVVGGPTEAFF	TGCAGCGTTGTCGGGGGGCCCACTGAAGCTTTCTTT
.	TRBV5-1	TRBJ2-5	.	CASGRNPQETQYF	TGCGCCAGCGGGAGGAACCCCCAAGAGACCCAGTACTTC
many	TRBV6-7	TRBJ1-1	.	CASSYPPSLNTEAFF	TGTGCCAGCAGTTACCCCCCCTCATTGAACACTGAAGCTTTCTTT
few	TRBV9	TRBJ2-1	TRBD2	CASSVASLTAGAEQFF	TGTGCCAGCAGCGTAGCAAGTTTGACTGCGGGAGCTGAGCAGTTCTTC